This T cell receptor (beta chain) is drawn from a study of regulatory T cells in long-lasting Graves disease. Turning to the study itself: Those Graves' patients who were newly diagnosed had been on antithyroid drugs under 3 months.

Sample time point: newly diagnosed GD, antithyroid drugs for less than 3 months. RNA isolated from PBMCs was used to make the TCR library. The CDR3 is 15 amino acids. The germline V gene encodes CDR1 SGHTA and CDR2 FQGTGA. Study-wide points: Patients whose Graves' disease persisted exhibited lower TCR diversity than those newly diagnosed.

In the case of this clonotype: The antigen is undetermined. One end of the junction varies from germline; a read error may be responsible.

Construction of TCR beta libraries relied on iRepertoire HTBI primers and on Arm-PCR targeting CDR3 regions. MiXCR was run by TCRdb on the multiplex PCR reads, yielding one entry per CDR3 protein. The table records about 420,000 distinct CDR3 sequences, less than 20% of them present only once. The data also belong to a second study, concerning T cells in Graves' hyperthyroidism and ophthalmopathy. According to that study: Stability of Graves' hyperthyroidism was defined as absent ophthalmopathy progression within 18 months. Used for diagnoses were clinical symptoms, serum thyroxine and TRAb, thyroid ultrasound and orbital computed tomography.

The sequenced sample was peripheral blood mononuclear cells (PBMCs), obtained at new diagnosis, from a patient treated with antithyroid drugs. The chain joins TRBV7-3 to TRBJ2-1; 7 positions match TRBD2. The sequence came from a woman aged 18-35 years with Graves disease. As DNA, the CDR3 is TGTGCCAGCAGCTACGCGGCGGGAGTTTACAGTGAGCAGTTCTTC. Translating it yields CASSYAAGVYSEQFF.